This T cell receptor beta chain was profiled in a study of T cell responses to AZD1222 COVID-19 vaccine. Study-level information: Second-dose intervals near 4 or 12 weeks were combined. Study findings and constraints: Just a handful of AZD1222 recipients were seropositive at baseline. Most donors were white British, females outnumbered males, and clonal diversity was possibly underestimated.

The CDR3 spans 14 residues. Per the germline V gene, CDR1 is SNHLY and CDR2 is FYNNEI. Trimming cost V 3 bases and J 2 bases; bases outside gene matches: 2. The repertoire was sequenced with immunoSEQ multiplex PCR; TCRdb's copy has only in-frame clones and lacks some. The data hold some 96,000 clones, with about 87% observed a single time. On this clone: The target antigen is unknown. Other DNA variants within this sample encode the same CDR3.

Here the sequenced sample was peripheral blood, taken on day 0 of AZD1222 vaccination. This TCR was sampled from an adult in good health. The chain uses TRBV2 and TRBJ1-2; 8 positions agree with TRBD1. The CDR3 protein is CASSDRGRNYGYTF. CDR3 in DNA: TGTGCCAGCAGTGACAGGGGGCGAAACTATGGCTACACCTTC.